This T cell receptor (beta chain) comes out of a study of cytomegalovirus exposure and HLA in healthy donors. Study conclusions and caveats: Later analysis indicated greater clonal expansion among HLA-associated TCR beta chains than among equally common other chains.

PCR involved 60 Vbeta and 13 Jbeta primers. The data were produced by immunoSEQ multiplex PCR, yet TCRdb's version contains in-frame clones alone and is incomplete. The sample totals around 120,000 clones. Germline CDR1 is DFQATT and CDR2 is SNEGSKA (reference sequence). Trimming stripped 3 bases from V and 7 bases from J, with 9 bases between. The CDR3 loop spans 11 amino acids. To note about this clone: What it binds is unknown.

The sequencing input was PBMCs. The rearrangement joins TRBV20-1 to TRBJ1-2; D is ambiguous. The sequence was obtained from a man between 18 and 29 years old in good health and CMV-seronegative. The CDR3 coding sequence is TGCAGTGCTAGGGGAGGATCTGGCTACACCTTC. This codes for CSARGGSGYTF.